One sample yielded the 27 T cell receptor beta chains listed below, sequenced in a study of blood T cell repertoires in COVID-19. Only in-frame clones appear in the TCRdb table, and some are missing; sequencing was by immunoSEQ multiplex PCR. The table records 290,000 or so clones, 90% of them present only once. The sequenced material came from PBMCs or T cells enriched from blood (not recorded which). Source of these receptors: a woman aged 18-29 years with acute COVID-19.

V gene TRBV7-3 combines with J gene TRBJ2-6; perhaps TRBD2 as D (5 bases). The CDR3 is 16 amino acids. The ends were cut back, 3 bases at V and 3 bases at J, with 12 bases in the middle. Germline V lookup: CDR1 SGHTA, CDR2 FQGTGA. The DNA for the CDR3 is TGTGCCAGCAGCTTCGGGAATGGGGTTGGGGCCAACGTCCTGACTTTC. Its protein is CASSFGNGVGANVLTF.

The V gene is TRBV7-2, the J gene TRBJ1-5; the match to TRBD1 covers 7 bases. Germline CDR1 is SGHTA and CDR2 is FQGNSA. The CDR3 extends over 14 amino acids. Unmatched junction bases numbered 4, after V lost 5 bases and J lost 3 bases. CDR3 in DNA: TGTGCCAGCAGCCTAACAGGGGTCAATCAGCCCCAGCATTTT. Translating gives CASSLTGVNQPQHF. Drawing the rest from reference TRBV7-2 and TRBJ1-5, the complete variable domain is GAGVSQSPSNKVTEKGKDVELRCDPISGHTALYWYRQSLGQGLEFLIYFQGNSAPDKSGLPSDRFSAERTGGSVSTLTIQRTQQEDSAVYLCASSLTGVNQPQHFGDGTRLSIL.

V and J are TRBV23-1 and TRBJ2-2; TRBD1 is a possible D gene (6 bases). TRBV23-1 carries the ORF label, with uncertain function. The germline V and J ends were trimmed by 2 bases and 0 bases, with 22 bases remaining between them. This CDR3 spans 20 amino acids. In nucleotides, the CDR3 is TGCGCCAGCAGTCAAAGGGGCTCAGGGAGACAGGAGACGAACACCGGGGAGCTGTTTTTT. This sequence encodes CASSQRGSGRQETNTGELFF.

The J gene is TRBJ1-5, the V gene TRBV28; D is uncertain. The germline V and J ends were trimmed by 3 bases and 7 bases, with 4 bases remaining between them. Germline CDR1 MDHEN, CDR2 SYDVKM. The CDR3 spans 11 residues. The CDR3 sequence is CASSFKQPQHF. In DNA, the CDR3 is TGTGCCAGCAGTTTTAAACAGCCCCAGCATTTT.

The V and J genes are TRBV7-2 and TRBJ1-5; D remains unclear. In germline, CDR1 is SGHTA, CDR2 FQGNSA. This CDR3 spans 16 amino acids. Trimming took off 5 bases at V and 0 bases at J, with 14 bases between the two ends. The CDR3 DNA reads TGTGCCAGCAGCAAGCGCCAAGCCGATAGCAATCAGCCCCAGCATTTT. Translating gives CASSKRQADSNQPQHF.

The J gene is TRBJ2-3, the V gene TRBV6-4, with a tentative D call TRBD2 (5 bases). Germline CDR1 and CDR2: MRHNA and SNTAGT. The CDR3 loop spans 14 amino acids. Trimming pared 0 bases from V and 2 bases from J, leaving 6 bases between. DNA for the CDR3: TGTGCCAGCAGTGACTCGGAGGTCACAGATACGCAGTATTTT. Protein: CASSDSEVTDTQYF.

This chain connects TRBV27 to TRBJ1-2, with TRBD1 matching over 10 bases. Per germline, CDR1 MNHEY and CDR2 SMNVEV (reference sequence). V gave up 7 bases and J gave up 2 bases; unmatched junction bases: 10. This CDR3 is built from 16 residues. CDR3 in amino acids: CASNKIGTGVNYGYTF. As DNA, the CDR3 is TGTGCCAGCAACAAAATCGGGACAGGGGTCAACTATGGCTACACCTTC.

The chain uses TRBV5-1 and TRBJ2-1, with 7 bases fitting TRBD2. The CDR3 spans 15 residues. The germline CDR1 and CDR2 sequences are SGHRS and YFSETQ. Germline trimming cut 1 base from V and 3 bases from J; bases unmatched to any gene: 4. The CDR3 sequence is CASSLQGGGYNEQFF. CDR3 nucleotide sequence: TGCGCCAGCAGCTTGCAGGGCGGGGGCTACAATGAGCAGTTCTTC.

The rearrangement joins TRBV9 to TRBJ2-1, with 11 bases matching TRBD1. The CDR3 spans 22 residues. Germline trimming cut 4 bases from V and 3 bases from J; bases unmatched to any gene: 24. Per germline, CDR1 SGDLS and CDR2 YYNGEE. CDR3 sequence (DNA): TGTGCCAGCAGCCCGGGACAGGGGGTGCGGCGGGAGGGCCTGGAAGGCTACAATGAGCAGTTCTTC. Residues: CASSPGQGVRREGLEGYNEQFF.

The genes are TRBV27 and TRBJ2-7, with D perhaps TRBD2 (6 bases). CDR1 is MNHEY, CDR2 SMNVEV, per germline (reference sequence). V was shortened by 0 bases and J by 2 bases, with 14 bases between the two germline ends. The CDR3 is made up of 16 amino acids. CDR3 bases: TGTGCCAGCAGTTTATCTTCGGGACTGAACCCCTACGAGCAGTACTTC. Its protein product is CASSLSSGLNPYEQYF.

Note on this clone: Within the sample, other DNA sequences also encode this same CDR3. The chain uses TRBV5-4 and TRBJ2-5; D remains unclear. The CDR3 is 14 residues long. V was trimmed by 0 bases and J by 2 bases, leaving 8 bases between them. From germline, CDR1 is SGHNT and CDR2 YYREEE (reference sequence). The CDR3 spells CASSLAVQQETQYF. The DNA of the CDR3 is TGTGCCAGCAGCTTGGCGGTACAGCAAGAGACCCAGTACTTC.

The CDR3 protein is CASSSVRGTEAFF. CDR3 in DNA: TGTGCCAGTAGTTCTGTCCGGGGCACTGAAGCTTTCTTT. The chain employs TRBV19 and TRBJ1-1; D is uncertain. The CDR3 runs to 13 residues. Germline CDR1 reads LNHDA; CDR2 reads SQIVND (reference sequence). V gave up 5 bases and J gave up 4 bases, with 11 bases separating them.

The chain uses TRBV19 and TRBJ1-2; 8 bases fit TRBD1. Trimming cost V 5 bases and J 3 bases; bases outside gene matches: 11. The CDR3 totals 16 residues. CDR1 is LNHDA, CDR2 SQIVND, per germline (reference sequence). The CDR3 DNA sequence: TGTGCCAGTAGTCTAAGACAGGGGATGGAAGACTATGGCTACACCTTC. It codes for CASSLRQGMEDYGYTF.

This clone was recorded a few times. The chain has TRBV9 and TRBJ1-5, with no clear D. The CDR3 contains 13 residues. Germline assignment: CDR1 SGDLS and CDR2 YYNGEE. V was clipped by 0 bases and J by 7 bases, with 8 bases between them. For the CDR3, the DNA is TGTGCCAGCAGCGTAGAGTCGGGGCAGCCCCAGCATTTT. Protein sequence: CASSVESGQPQHF.

The chain joins TRBV24-1 to TRBJ1-2, with TRBD1 as a possible D gene (5 bases). Germline values: CDR1 KGHDR, CDR2 SFDVKD. V was cut by 0 bases and J by 6 bases, with 10 bases left in between. The CDR3 consists of 14 residues. The CDR3 nucleotides read TGTGCCACCAGTGATTTGCTAGGGGCGGATGGCTACACCTTC. Protein: CATSDLLGADGYTF.

The chain recombines TRBV28 with TRBJ1-1, with D possibly being TRBD1 (5 bases). The ends were cut back, 6 bases at V and 3 bases at J, with 11 bases in the middle. Germline V gives CDR1 MDHEN, CDR2 SYDVKM. The CDR3 is 13 residues long. The CDR3 loop reads CASRPGGDTEAFF. The CDR3, as DNA: TGTGCCAGCAGGCCCGGAGGGGACACTGAAGCTTTCTTT.

The chain recombines TRBV25-1 with TRBJ1-2; tentative D call: TRBD1 (6 bases). Trimming left V 5 bases short and J 1 base short, with 17 bases between. Germline V gene lookup returns CDR1 MGHDK and CDR2 SYGVNS. This CDR3 has 16 residues. CDR3 sequence: CASSLGGGTYNYGYTF. CDR3 DNA: TGTGCCAGCAGTTTGGGGGGGGGCACTTATAACTATGGCTACACCTTC.

V gene TRBV2 combines with J gene TRBJ1-6; 10 nucleotides align to TRBD1. The V gene's germline CDR1 is SNHLY and CDR2 FYNNEI. With V trimmed by 4 bases and J by 15 bases, 15 bases remained unmatched. This CDR3 has 16 residues. The CDR3 loop is CASSVGMGQGPLILHF. The DNA for the CDR3 is TGTGCCAGCAGTGTCGGGATGGGACAGGGGCCTCTGATCCTCCACTTT.

V usage is TRBV7-9 and J usage is TRBJ2-3, with D possibly TRBD2 on 6 matching bases. CDR1 SEHNR and CDR2 FQNEAQ come from the germline V gene (reference sequence). Trimming left V 5 bases short and J 3 bases short, with 15 bases between. The CDR3 contains 15 residues. The DNA of the CDR3 is TGTGCCAGCAGCCCACCTTCCGGGAGTACAGATACGCAGTATTTT. Its protein is CASSPPSGSTDTQYF.

This chain connects TRBV7-9 to TRBJ1-3; D is possibly TRBD1 (6 bases). The CDR3 totals 16 residues. V was pared by 1 base and J by 2 bases, with 12 bases between. Germline values: CDR1 SEHNR, CDR2 FQNEAQ (reference sequence). CDR3 region: CASSLDARGPGNTIYF. In nucleotides, the CDR3 is TGTGCCAGCAGCTTAGATGCCAGGGGTCCTGGAAACACCATATATTTT. Full variable domain (rest looked up from reference TRBV7-9 and TRBJ1-3): DTGVSQNPRHKITKRGQNVTFRCDPISEHNRLYWYRQTLGQGPEFLTYFQNEAQLEKSRLLSDRFSAERPKGSFSTLEIQRTEQGDSAMYLCASSLDARGPGNTIYFGEGSWLTVV.

The chain links TRBV18 to TRBJ1-3; 8 positions agree with TRBD1. This CDR3 is 17 amino acids long. The ends lost 0 bases at V and 0 bases at J; junction bases unmatched: 4. Germline V gene sequence: CDR1 KGHSH, CDR2 LQKENI. The CDR3 DNA reads as TGTGCCAGCTCACCACCGACCGGGACAGGCTCTGGAAACACCATATATTTT. This sequence encodes CASSPPTGTGSGNTIYF.

This clone was detected a few times. The CDR3 reads CASSFQGQVAYEQYF. Written as DNA, the CDR3 is TGTGCCAGCAGCTTCCAGGGACAGGTGGCCTACGAGCAGTACTTC. The gene calls are TRBV11-2 and TRBJ2-7; the match to TRBD1 covers 8 bases. CDR1 and CDR2 (germline): SGHAT, FQNNGV. The ends lost 3 bases at V and 2 bases at J; junction bases unmatched: 6. This CDR3 comprises 15 residues.

This clone was detected only once. This chain links TRBV7-3 with TRBJ2-1; a weak D match, TRBD2 (5 bases). The germline V and J ends were trimmed by 5 bases and 8 bases, with 13 bases remaining between them. Germline V gene sequence: CDR1 SGHTA, CDR2 FQGTGA. CDR3 length: 13 residues. The CDR3 region is CASSRDVRDEQFF. The CDR3 DNA is TGTGCCAGCAGCCGGGATGTTCGGGATGAGCAGTTCTTC.

The J gene is TRBJ2-4, the V gene TRBV18, with D tentatively TRBD1 (6 bases). The CDR3 is 14 amino acids. In germline, CDR1 is KGHSH, CDR2 LQKENI. Trimming removed 1 base at V and 4 bases at J, with 8 bases between. The CDR3 coding sequence is TGTGCCAGCTCACCACAGGGGGTGAAAAACATTCAGTACTTC. Translating it yields CASSPQGVKNIQYF.

J is TRBJ2-5 and V is TRBV19, with TRBD1 matching 7 bases. In germline, CDR1 is LNHDA, CDR2 SQIVND (reference sequence). With 3 bases clipped from V and 5 bases from J, the junction kept 3 bases outside the gene matches. CDR3 length: 13 residues. In DNA, the CDR3 is TGTGCCAGTAGTATCAGGGGGTACGAGACCCAGTACTTC. It yields the protein CASSIRGYETQYF.

V gene TRBV28 combines with J gene TRBJ2-3, with D possibly being TRBD2 (7 bases). V was cut by 6 bases and J by 4 bases, with 29 bases left in between. This CDR3 is built from 19 residues. Germline CDR1 MDHEN, CDR2 SYDVKM. CDR3 DNA sequence: TGTGCCAGCAGGCATCCGGGGGGCGAACAGGGTGGAGTGGCAGATACGCAGTATTTT. This encodes CASRHPGGEQGGVADTQYF.

The genes are TRBV5-6 and TRBJ1-5, with TRBD1 identical over 9 bases. CDR3 length: 15 amino acids. V trimming: 3 bases; J trimming: 7 bases; junction bases outside the gene matches: 8. Germline-derived CDR1 and CDR2 are SGHDT and YYEEEE. The CDR3 is CASSSWTGEDQPQHF. Here the CDR3 DNA reads TGTGCCAGCAGCTCCTGGACAGGGGAAGACCAGCCCCAGCATTTT.